This is a list of T cell receptor beta chains from one sample in a study of Ad26.COV2.S vaccination and SARS-CoV-2 variants. This table comes from immunoSEQ multiplex PCR, and its TCRdb copy is limited to in-frame clones, with some not included. Of under 400,000 clones in the sample, around 90% are singletons; the top ten hold 3.4%. This specimen consisted of peripheral blood, obtained in a trial of Ad26.COV2.S vaccine versus placebo. These receptors all stem from a person aged 18-65 years who received the Ad26.COV2.S COVID-19 vaccine or a placebo. The CDR3 runs from the conserved cysteine through the conserved F or W. Fields, in order: clone size, J gene, V gene, CDR3 length, D gene, CDR3 DNA, CDR3 protein. D genes are given only for firm matches. Clone size is stated in some rows and not others, as once, few, many or a class when expanded.

-,TRBJ1-3,TRBV2,16,TRBD1,TGTGCCAGCACGTCCGGGACAGGGCAGGCTGGAAACACCATATATTTT,CASTSGTGQAGNTIYF
-,TRBJ1-5,TRBV25-1,15,TRBD1,TGTGCCAGCTCCGACAGGGGGCAACCCAATCAGCCCCAGCATTTT,CASSDRGQPNQPQHF
-,TRBJ1-2,TRBV6-5,15,-,TGTGCCAGCAGTAGGGAGATCATGGGCTTGGATGGCTACACCTTC,CASSREIMGLDGYTF
-,TRBJ2-7,TRBV7-9,17,TRBD1,TGTGCCAGCAGCCCGAGAAGCGGACAGGGCCGGTTACGCGAGCAGTACTTC,CASSPRSGQGRLREQYF
once,TRBJ1-3,TRBV11-3,17,-,TGTGCCAGCAGCTTAGCCCGGGGGATTCAGCGTGGAAACACCATATATTTT,CASSLARGIQRGNTIYF
-,TRBJ2-7,TRBV5-1,15,-,TGCGCCAGCTGCTGCCCCGGCGGGGGCCACTACGAGCAGTACTTC,CASCCPGGGHYEQYF
-,TRBJ1-1,TRBV6-5,15,-,TGTGCCAGCAGTTACGAGGGCAGGGAGAACACTGAAGCTTTCTTT,CASSYEGRENTEAFF
-,TRBJ2-1,TRBV30,15,TRBD2,TGTGCCTGGGGTAGCGGGGCGAGCTCCTACAATGAGCAGTTCTTC,CAWGSGASSYNEQFF
-,TRBJ2-7,TRBV7-9,14,TRBD1,TGTGCCAGCGTGGGGGACAGGGATTTCTACGAGCAGTACTTC,CASVGDRDFYEQYF
-,TRBJ2-1,TRBV9,11,-,TGTGCCAGCAGCGTAGGTCCCACGCAGTTCTTC,CASSVGPTQFF
-,TRBJ1-4,TRBV3-1/TRBV3-2,14,-,TGTGCCAGCAGCCCGCTCAGGGGTAATGAAAAACTGTTTTTT,CASSPLRGNEKLFF
-,TRBJ2-2,TRBV30,13,-,TGTGCCTGGAGTGTACAACTCTCCGGGGAGCTGTTTTTT,CAWSVQLSGELFF
-,TRBJ2-2,TRBV4-1,12,-,TGCGCCAGCAGGTCGAACACCGGGGAGCTGTTTTTT,CASRSNTGELFF
-,TRBJ1-1,TRBV25-1,16,-,TGTGCCAGCAGCAGGGCGGGGGCAGGGTGGAACACTGAAGCTTTCTTT,CASSRAGAGWNTEAFF
-,TRBJ2-1,TRBV6-4,15,TRBD2,TGTGCCAGCAGTGAAATAGCGGGGACCTACAATGAGCAGTTCTTC,CASSEIAGTYNEQFF
few,TRBJ1-1,TRBV5-8,13,TRBD1,TGTGCCAGCAGCGGACAGGGGAACACTGAAGCTTTCTTT,CASSGQGNTEAFF
-,TRBJ2-1,TRBV5-1,17,TRBD2,TGCGCCAGCAGCTTGAGTACACTAGCGGGGGGGCGGAATGAGCAGTTCTTC,CASSLSTLAGGRNEQFF
-,TRBJ1-1,TRBV4-1,13,-,TGCGCCAGCAGCCGAACAGAGAACACTGAAGCTTTCTTT,CASSRTENTEAFF
once,TRBJ1-1,TRBV6-6,14,-,TGTGCCAGCAGTCAACAGGGAGTGAACACTGAAGCTTTCTTT,CASSQQGVNTEAFF
once,TRBJ2-3,TRBV7-9,11,-,TGTGCCAGCAGCACACCAGATACGCAGTATTTT,CASSTPDTQYF
-,TRBJ2-3,TRBV27,15,-,TGTGCCAGCAGTTTTCTAGGGGGTAGTGCAGATACGCAGTATTTT,CASSFLGGSADTQYF
-,TRBJ1-2,TRBV27,13,-,TGTGCCAGCAGTTTGATGAGGAACTATGGCTACACCTTC,CASSLMRNYGYTF
few,TRBJ2-7,TRBV18,15,TRBD1,TGTGCCAGCTCACCACAGGGGACAGGCTCCTACGAGCAGTACTTC,CASSPQGTGSYEQYF
once,TRBJ2-7,TRBV7-9,17,-,TGTGCCAGCAGCTTATTCCCGACAGCCTCCGAAGTCTACGAGCAGTACTTC,CASSLFPTASEVYEQYF
-,TRBJ2-3,TRBV19,14,-,TGTGCCAGTAGTATAGGGTCGGGGCCAGATACGCAGTATTTT,CASSIGSGPDTQYF
few,TRBJ1-3,TRBV4-2,15,-,TGTGCCAGCAGCCAAGGGTCCGCTGGTAGAAACACCATATATTTT,CASSQGSAGRNTIYF
-,TRBJ1-1,TRBV30,14,-,TGTGCCTGGACCCAACAGGCATACGACACTGAAGCTTTCTTT,CAWTQQAYDTEAFF
-,TRBJ1-5,TRBV3-1/TRBV3-2,13,-,TGTGCCAGCAGTCGACAGTATAATCAGCCCCAGCATTTT,CASSRQYNQPQHF
once,TRBJ2-2,TRBV4-1,18,TRBD2,TGCGCCAGCAGCCAAGACCCTAGCGGGGCAACGAACACCGGGGAGCTGTTTTTT,CASSQDPSGATNTGELFF
-,TRBJ1-1,TRBV6-4,13,-,TGTGCCAGCAGTGAGAGGGTTTGGACTGAAGCTTTCTTT,CASSERVWTEAFF
-,TRBJ2-7,TRBV7-9,13,TRBD2,TGTGCCAGCAGTCCCGGACTAGCGGGGGAGCAGTACTTC,CASSPGLAGEQYF
-,TRBJ2-7,TRBV3-1/TRBV3-2,14,-,TGTGCCAGCAGCCAGACGGGGAGCTCCTACGAGCAGTACTTC,CASSQTGSSYEQYF
-,TRBJ1-1,TRBV19,11,-,TGTGCCAGTAGTAAAAACACTGAAGCTTTCTTT,CASSKNTEAFF
-,TRBJ2-7,TRBV7-3,15,TRBD2,TGTGCCAGCAGCTTTGTAGCGGGGGGCTCCTACGAGCAGTACTTC,CASSFVAGGSYEQYF
-,TRBJ2-7,TRBV6-5,12,-,TGTGCCACCCTCGGCAGCTCCTACGAGCAGTACTTC,CATLGSSYEQYF
-,TRBJ1-1,TRBV6-1,15,TRBD1,TGTGCCAGCAGTGACAGGACAGGGTCCCACACTGAAGCTTTCTTT,CASSDRTGSHTEAFF
-,TRBJ2-3,TRBV29-1,14,-,TGCAGCGTTGATTTGGGCAGGGAGGCAGATACGCAGTATTTT,CSVDLGREADTQYF
few,TRBJ1-2,TRBV9,14,-,TGTGCCAGCAGCGTAGATGAGGGGAGGAATGGCTACACCTTC,CASSVDEGRNGYTF
few,TRBJ2-7,TRBV7-8,12,-,TGTGCCAGCAGCTTAGAGCCCTACGAGCAGTACTTC,CASSLEPYEQYF
once,TRBJ2-5,TRBV18,16,-,TGTGCCAGCTCATCATGGGGGGTCAGGCCTCAAGAGACCCAGTACTTC,CASSSWGVRPQETQYF
-,TRBJ1-1,TRBV9,12,-,TGTGCCAGCAGCCCCGGGAACACTGAAGCTTTCTTT,CASSPGNTEAFF
-,TRBJ1-4,TRBV7-9,16,TRBD1,TGTGCCAGCAGCTTAGGTGCGGGACAGGTGGTTGAAAAACTGTTTTTT,CASSLGAGQVVEKLFF
-,TRBJ2-3,TRBV7-2,15,TRBD1,TGTGCCAGCAGCCCCCCCGGACAGGGGGCCTATACGCAGTATTTT,CASSPPGQGAYTQYF
once,TRBJ1-5,TRBV6-6,13,-,TGTGCCAGCAGTTACGCGGTCAATCAGCCCCAGCATTTT,CASSYAVNQPQHF
-,TRBJ1-5,TRBV6-5,14,TRBD1,TGTGCCAGCAGGCTGGGACAGGGAGAGCAGCCCCAGCATTTT,CASRLGQGEQPQHF
-,TRBJ1-1,TRBV10-3,15,-,TGTGCCACCAAAACGGTCGCCCGGTCGAACACTGAAGCTTTCTTT,CATKTVARSNTEAFF
-,TRBJ2-7,TRBV2,16,TRBD1,TGTGCCAGCGGTGGAAAACTAAGGACAGGGAGGTTCGAGCAGTACTTC,CASGGKLRTGRFEQYF
once,TRBJ1-4,TRBV10-3,14,-,TGTGCCATCAGTGGCCAGGGTACTAATGAAAAACTGTTTTTT,CAISGQGTNEKLFF
-,TRBJ1-2,TRBV5-5,15,-,TGTGCCAGCAGACCGTCGGACTTGACCACGTATGGCTACACCTTC,CASRPSDLTTYGYTF
few,TRBJ2-7,TRBV6-1,15,-,TGTGCCAGCAGTGAAGAATGGGCAGGGAGCTACGAGCAGTACTTC,CASSEEWAGSYEQYF
-,TRBJ2-7,TRBV9,15,TRBD2,TGTGCCAGCAGCGCAACTAGCGGGGGCTTCTACGAGCAGTACTTC,CASSATSGGFYEQYF
once,TRBJ2-7,TRBV18,14,-,TGTGCCAGCTCACCAAGGGACACCTTCCGCGAGCAGTACTTC,CASSPRDTFREQYF
-,TRBJ1-1,TRBV6-5,15,-,TGTGCCAGCAGTTACTCCCCTCAGGGGAACACTGAAGCTTTCTTT,CASSYSPQGNTEAFF
-,TRBJ1-2,TRBV15,18,-,TGTGCCACCAGCAGGGGCCCCATTTCCCTCATAACTAACTATGGCTACACCTTC,CATSRGPISLITNYGYTF
-,TRBJ1-5,TRBV5-1,15,-,TGCGCCAGCAGCTTGTCAGGGGATAGCAATCAGCCCCAGCATTTT,CASSLSGDSNQPQHF